This T cell receptor beta chain was documented in a study of blood T cell repertoires in COVID-19. For the study at large: The study drew acute and convalescent COVID-19 samples from the United States, Italy and Spain. PBMCs, B-cell-depleted T cells, or T cells provided the cDNA or gDNA that made up the material.

V lost 4 bases and J lost 3, with 16 bases in between. CDR3 length: 16 amino acids. Germline assignment: CDR1 SGHKS and CDR2 YYEKEE (reference sequence). TCRdb's copy holds only in-frame clones and misses some; the assay was immunoSEQ multiplex PCR. The repertoire holds approximately 200,000 clones, with around nine tenths as singletons. This clone was counted a single time. This receptor was taken from a man between 60 and 70 years old who had recovered from COVID-19. The J gene is TRBJ2-2, the V gene TRBV5-5; perhaps TRBD1 as D (6 bases). The source material was peripheral blood. The CDR3: CASSAASTGYTGELFF. The CDR3 region has the DNA TGTGCCAGCAGCGCGGCTTCTACAGGGTACACCGGGGAGCTGTTTTTT.